This T cell receptor (beta chain) was retrieved from a study of beta chain features in type 1 diabetes. Trimming took off 2 bases at V and 0 bases at J, with 14 bases between the two ends. Germline V gene sequence: CDR1 MNHNY, CDR2 SVGAGI (reference sequence). This CDR3 is built from 16 residues. The whole isolated RNA underwent reverse transcription, so sequencing captured expressed TCRB transcripts. TCRdb keeps only in-frame clones here, not all; method: immunoSEQ multiplex PCR. This repertoire shows under 400,000 clones, 10% to 15% found once; its top ten account for 0.015% to 0.02%. Sequencing input: naive CD4+ T cells from blood. The chain uses TRBV6-6 and TRBJ2-7, with D perhaps matching TRBD1 (5 bases). This TCR was recovered from a young man in good health. As DNA, the CDR3 is TGTGCCAGCAGTTACCCCCCCCAACAGGCCTCCTACGAGCAGTACTTC. Translated, it gives CASSYPPQQASYEQYF.